Below are 20 T cell receptor beta chains sequenced from a single sample in a study of shared clonotypes between healthy human individuals. Sequencing used immunoSEQ multiplex PCR; TCRdb keeps in-frame clones, though not all of them. The sample records about 1.5 million clones, around 97% being singletons. The sample was naive CD4+ T cells sorted from blood. Subset defined: CD45RA+ positively selected. The receptors were gathered from a man younger than 40 in good health.

The chain is built from TRBV7-3 and TRBJ1-2; D perhaps matches TRBD1 (5 bases). Trimming left V 0 bases short and J 8 bases short, with 16 bases between. CDR1 and CDR2 from the germline V gene are SGHTA and FQGTGA. The CDR3 spans 15 residues. The CDR3 region is CASSLTPVTGGGYTF. CDR3 nucleotide sequence: TGTGCCAGCAGCTTAACGCCCGTAACAGGCGGAGGCTACACCTTC.

To note about this clone: One end of the junction fails to match germline, which may point to a read error. The chain combines TRBV28 with TRBJ2-7, with TRBD2 identical over 14 bases. The CDR3 has 13 amino acids. Germline V gives CDR1 MDHEN, CDR2 SYDVKM. The CDR3 nucleotides read TGTGCCAGCAGTGTGGGACTAGCGGGAGCCGGGAACTTC. Protein product: CASSVGLAGAGNF. Using reference TRBV28 and TRBJ2-7 for the parts outside the CDR3, the full variable domain is DVKVTQSSRYLVKRTGEKVFLECVQDMDHENMFWYRQDPGLGLRLIYFSYDVKMKEKGDIPEGYSVSREKKERFSLILESASTNQTSMYLCASSVGLAGAGNFGPGTRLTVT.

V gene TRBV5-1 combines with J gene TRBJ2-1, with 7 bases that match TRBD2. V was pared by 4 bases and J by 7 bases, with 23 bases of the junction left unmatched. The CDR3 has 19 residues. Germline lookup yields CDR1 SGHRS and CDR2 YFSETQ. CDR3 sequence: CASSAILRGVGGSYNEQFF. DNA for the CDR3: TGCGCCAGCAGCGCGATTCTAAGGGGTGTGGGCGGGAGTTATAATGAGCAGTTCTTC.

The chain joins TRBV28 to TRBJ1-2; D is perhaps TRBD1 (5 bases). Trimming removed 8 bases from V and 4 bases from J, with 11 bases in between. From germline, CDR1 is MDHEN and CDR2 SYDVKM. The CDR3 loop spans 12 amino acids. The CDR3 loop reads CASATGVYGYTF. CDR3 nucleotide sequence: TGTGCCAGCGCAACAGGCGTCTATGGCTACACCTTC.

CDR3 region: CASSKQGGPYEQYF. CDR3 bases: TGTGCCAGTAGTAAACAGGGGGGGCCCTACGAGCAGTACTTC. The chain carries TRBV19 and TRBJ2-7, with a weak D call TRBD1 (8 bases). There are 14 residues in the CDR3. The germline V gene encodes CDR1 LNHDA and CDR2 SQIVND (reference sequence). V shed 4 bases and J shed 2 bases, with 12 bases lying between them.

The chain combines TRBV5-4 with TRBJ2-3, with 8 bases matching TRBD2. Germline lookup yields CDR1 SGHNT and CDR2 YYREEE (reference sequence). CDR3 length: 15 amino acids. J lost 1 base, V lost 0 bases, and 1 base had no gene match. The CDR3 reads CASSLETSGTDTQYF. The CDR3 nucleotides are TGTGCCAGCAGCTTGGAGACTAGCGGCACAGATACGCAGTATTTT.

The chain's CDR3 is CASTGREIYNEQFF. In nucleotides, the CDR3 is TGCGCCAGCACCGGGCGGGAGATTTACAATGAGCAGTTCTTC. The J gene is TRBJ2-1, the V gene TRBV5-1; 7 bases fit TRBD2. Germline values: CDR1 SGHRS, CDR2 YFSETQ. V was pared by 6 bases and J by 4 bases, with 7 bases of the junction left unmatched. The CDR3 length is 14 residues.

The chain couples TRBV6-1 to TRBJ2-6, with D maybe TRBD2 (5 bases). The CDR3 sequence is 17 residues long. CDR1 is MNHNS, CDR2 SASEGT, per germline. The germline V and J ends were trimmed by 6 bases and 1 base, with 16 bases remaining between them. DNA for the CDR3: TGTGCCAGCAGAGAACCCGGACTCGGGTCTGGGGCCAACGTCCTGACTTTC. This encodes CASREPGLGSGANVLTF.

This rearrangement joins TRBV19 to TRBJ1-1; no clear D. Germline V lookup: CDR1 LNHDA, CDR2 SQIVND (reference sequence). The CDR3 covers 12 residues. V lost 6 bases, J lost 3 bases, and 8 bases lay in between. Written as DNA, the CDR3 is TGTGCCAGTAGCCTGGCGTACACTGAAGCTTTCTTT. It translates to CASSLAYTEAFF.

The gene calls are TRBV11-3 and TRBJ2-1; D may match TRBD1 or TRBD2 (5 bases each). The CDR3 is made up of 16 amino acids. Germline V gene lookup returns CDR1 SGHNT and CDR2 YENEEA. The V and J ends lost 5 bases and 0 bases respectively, with 14 bases between them. The CDR3 sequence is CASSVGGLGSYNEQFF. The CDR3 DNA reads TGTGCCAGCAGCGTTGGGGGTTTAGGCTCCTACAATGAGCAGTTCTTC.

This sequence joins TRBV7-8 and TRBJ1-2, with D maybe TRBD1 (5 bases). V lost 5 bases and J lost 2, with 9 bases in between. CDR1 and CDR2 (germline): SGHVS, FQNEAQ. The CDR3 covers 13 residues. DNA of the CDR3: TGTGCCAGCAGCCCACAGGCAAACTATGGCTACACCTTC. Translated, it gives CASSPQANYGYTF.

The chain has TRBV2 and TRBJ1-2, with TRBD1 matching over 7 bases. CDR3 size: 14 residues. V was pared by 4 bases and J by 3 bases, with 5 bases of the junction left unmatched. Germline V gene lookup returns CDR1 SNHLY and CDR2 FYNNEI. The CDR3, as DNA: TGTGCCAGCAGTGGGCAGGGGGAGGACTATGGCTACACCTTC. Its protein is CASSGQGEDYGYTF.

About this clone: The identical CDR3 is also encoded by other nucleotide sequences in the sample. The chain recombines TRBV19 with TRBJ1-2; TRBD1 matches 8 bases. Germline-derived CDR1 and CDR2 are LNHDA and SQIVND (reference sequence). V was clipped by 9 bases and J by 2 bases; unmatched bases: 2. This CDR3 contains 12 residues. As DNA, the CDR3 is TGTGCCAGCAACAGGGGGAACTATGGCTACACCTTC. This sequence encodes CASNRGNYGYTF.

The J gene is TRBJ2-7, the V gene TRBV7-9; D is possibly TRBD1 (6 bases). This CDR3 has 14 amino acids. Trimming stripped 0 bases from V and 6 bases from J, with 12 bases between. Germline V gives CDR1 SEHNR, CDR2 FQNEAQ (reference sequence). CDR3 in amino acids: CASSLAGTRGEQYF. DNA for the CDR3: TGTGCCAGCAGCTTAGCAGGGACACGAGGCGAGCAGTACTTC.

The chain couples TRBV5-1 to TRBJ2-7, with 8 bases aligning to TRBD1. V dropped 3 bases and J dropped 2; count of bases not matched to a gene: 4. Germline lookup yields CDR1 SGHRS and CDR2 YFSETQ. The length of the CDR3 is 14 residues. Written as DNA, the CDR3 is TGCGCCAGCAGCTCCCAGGACAGGGCCTACGAGCAGTACTTC. Translating it yields CASSSQDRAYEQYF.

This chain connects TRBV28 to TRBJ2-1; a possible D gene is TRBD1 (6 bases). CDR1 MDHEN and CDR2 SYDVKM come from the germline V gene. This CDR3 region has 16 residues. Trimming removed 5 bases from V and 0 bases from J, with 14 bases in between. In DNA, the CDR3 is TGTGCCAGCAGTGGGGACATGTCGAGCTCCTACAATGAGCAGTTCTTC. Protein sequence: CASSGDMSSSYNEQFF.

The genes are TRBV29-1 and TRBJ2-6; the D gene is possibly TRBD2 (6 bases). Trimming pared 8 bases from V and 0 bases from J, leaving 17 bases between. The germline V gene encodes CDR1 SQVTM and CDR2 ANQGSEA. The CDR3 loop spans 16 amino acids. This chain's CDR3 is CSSLPGVRSGANVLTF. The CDR3, as DNA: TGCAGCTCTCTCCCGGGGGTTCGCTCTGGGGCCAACGTCCTGACTTTC.

The V gene is TRBV2, the J gene TRBJ2-7, with TRBD2 matching 13 bases. CDR1 is SNHLY, CDR2 FYNNEI, per germline. CDR3 length equals 16 residues. V shed 8 bases, J shed 5 bases, and the junction held 12 bases outside the gene matches. CDR3 residues: CASGSRTSGSNNEQYF. For the CDR3, the DNA is TGTGCCAGCGGGTCGCGGACTAGCGGGAGTAATAACGAGCAGTACTTC.

V is TRBV19 and J is TRBJ2-7, with 7 bases that match TRBD1. The germline gives CDR1 LNHDA, CDR2 SQIVND (reference sequence). V gave up 7 bases and J gave up 5 bases; unmatched junction bases: 11. This CDR3 has 14 residues. The CDR3 DNA reads as TGTGCCAGTAACCCTACAGGGGAACCCCACGAGCAGTACTTC. Residues: CASNPTGEPHEQYF.

The rearrangement uses TRBV5-1 and TRBJ1-4; D gene unclear. CDR1 is SGHRS, CDR2 YFSETQ, per germline. There are 16 residues in the CDR3. V was pared by 4 bases and J by 7 bases, with 20 bases between. In DNA form, the CDR3 reads TGCGCCAGCAGCGTCGGCCCCGGGTCTCCGGGTGAAAAACTGTTTTTT. Its translation: CASSVGPGSPGEKLFF.